The present TCR beta chain was sequenced within a study of cytomegalovirus exposure and HLA in healthy donors. Whole-study findings and limits: Among TCR beta chains, those listed as cytomegalovirus-associated numbered roughly 150. TCR beta sequences reportedly predicted most subjects' HLA-A and HLA-B alleles accurately.

PCR involved 60 Vbeta and 13 Jbeta primers. The repertoire was sequenced with immunoSEQ multiplex PCR; TCRdb's copy has only in-frame clones and lacks some. The sample lists under 200,000 clones, 65% to 70% occurring once. About this clone: What it recognizes is unknown.

The CDR3 contains 14 residues. The V gene lost 1 base and the J gene lost 3 bases, with 10 bases spanning the gap. Germline lookup yields CDR1 SGHRS and CDR2 YFSETQ. This sequence originates from a young woman in good health and CMV-seropositive. The sequenced material came from PBMCs. The chain is built from TRBV5-1 and TRBJ1-1; the D is unclear. The CDR3 nucleotides read TGCGCCAGCAGCTTGTTCGGGAGGGACACTGAAGCTTTCTTT. This translates into CASSLFGRDTEAFF.